Listed here are 13 T cell receptor beta chains from one sample, sequenced in a study of T cells in Graves' hyperthyroidism and ophthalmopathy. It was RNA transcripts that yielded the amplified TCR beta CDR3 regions. During a first-round RT-PCR of the TCR CDR3, the HTBI primer set was used. MiXCR was run by TCRdb on the multiplex PCR reads, yielding one entry per CDR3 protein. The sample yields 410,000 or so distinct CDR3 sequences, roughly 15% seen once. The sequenced sample was blood. These receptors came from a young man with Graves' ophthalmopathy.

This clonotype occurred many times. This sequence joins TRBV5-1 and TRBJ2-1; no firm D call. The CDR3 contains 15 residues. Germline V gene sequence: CDR1 SGHRS, CDR2 YFSETQ. Trimming stripped 0 bases from V and 10 bases from J, with 17 bases between. The CDR3 DNA reads TGCGCCAGCAGCTTGGCCAGTCTAACCACCTTGGAGCAGTTCTTC. It encodes CASSLASLTTLEQFF.

This clonotype has ten or more counts. The CDR3 DNA reads TGTGCCAGCAGCGACAGGGTTAGCAATCAGCCCCAGCATTTT. Translation gives CASSDRVSNQPQHF. This chain joins TRBV5-6 and TRBJ1-5, with 7 bases that match TRBD1. The trim removed 4 bases at V and 0 bases at J, leaving 1 base unmatched. Germline-derived CDR1 and CDR2 are SGHDT and YYEEEE. This CDR3 has 14 amino acids.

This chain links TRBV5-5 with TRBJ2-5, with D possibly TRBD2 on 5 matching bases. Germline V gives CDR1 SGHKS, CDR2 YYEKEE (reference sequence). The V and J ends lost 4 bases and 0 bases respectively, with 16 bases between them. This CDR3 spans 16 amino acids. In DNA, the CDR3 is TGTGCCAGCAGCCTCAGGTGGGGAGCAGACCAAGAGACCCAGTACTTC. Amino acid sequence: CASSLRWGADQETQYF.

In this sample, this clonotype turned up a few times. The rearrangement links TRBV5-1 to TRBJ2-7, with TRBD1 identical over 7 bases. The V segment lost 4 bases and the J segment 0 bases; nucleotides outside the gene matches: 4. This CDR3 is built from 14 residues. Germline lookup yields CDR1 SGHRS and CDR2 YFSETQ. CDR3 sequence: CASSVGQASYEQYF. The CDR3 DNA reads TGCGCCAGCAGCGTAGGACAGGCCTCCTACGAGCAGTACTTC.

This clonotype was picked up many times. V gene TRBV11-2 combines with J gene TRBJ1-2, with a tentative D call TRBD1 (5 bases). The CDR3 sequence is 12 residues long. Looked up from germline, CDR1 is SGHAT and CDR2 is FQNNGV. Between the trimmed V and J ends, which lost 4 bases and 4 bases, there was a span of 7 bases. The CDR3 DNA sequence: TGTGCCAGCAGCTCAGGGAGCTATGGCTACACCTTC. Its protein is CASSSGSYGYTF.

This clonotype was counted ten times or more. The chain combines TRBV7-9 with TRBJ2-5; D call uncertain. CDR1 and CDR2 (germline): SEHNR, FQNEAQ (reference sequence). V lost 4 bases, J lost 4 bases, and 4 bases lay in between. This CDR3 has 11 amino acids. CDR3 residues: CASSSAETQYF. DNA of the CDR3: TGTGCCAGCAGCTCAGCAGAGACCCAGTACTTC.

This clonotype was seen only a few times. This chain links TRBV7-8 with TRBJ2-7; maybe TRBD2 (6 bases). CDR1 is SGHVS, CDR2 FQNEAQ, per germline. The germline V and J ends were trimmed by 7 bases and 0 bases, with 13 bases remaining between them. The CDR3 runs 14 residues. The CDR3 spells CASTKQRASYEQYF. CDR3 nucleotides: TGTGCCAGCACAAAACAGCGGGCCTCCTACGAGCAGTACTTC.

The chain is built from TRBV27 and TRBJ2-7; TRBD1 aligns across 11 bases. This CDR3 has 14 amino acids. The V gene's germline CDR1 is MNHEY and CDR2 SMNVEV (reference sequence). The J segment lost 3 bases and the V segment lost 7 bases, leaving 5 bases of the junction unmatched. The CDR3 DNA sequence: TGTGCCAGCACCCACGGGACAGGGGGCTACGAGCAGTACTTC. Encoded protein: CASTHGTGGYEQYF.

This clonotype was seen at least ten times. The rearrangement joins TRBV11-1 to TRBJ2-2; 12 bases match TRBD2. V shed 4 bases, J shed 3 bases, and the junction held 12 bases outside the gene matches. CDR1 and CDR2 from the germline V gene are SGHAT and FQDESV (reference sequence). The CDR3 totals 19 residues. The CDR3 spells CASSSTSGGPGGYTGELFF. The CDR3 region has the DNA TGTGCCAGCAGCTCGACTAGCGGGGGACCCGGGGGATACACCGGGGAGCTGTTTTTT. Drawing the rest from reference TRBV11-1 and TRBJ2-2, the complete variable domain is EAEVAQSPRYKITEKSQAVAFWCDPISGHATLYWYRQILGQGPELLVQFQDESVVDDSQLPKDRFSAERLKGVDSTLKIQPAELGDSAMYLCASSSTSGGPGGYTGELFFGEGSRLTVL.

The table lists this clonotype with many counts. The junction differs from germline at one of its ends, possibly a read error. The chain employs TRBV5-6 and TRBJ1-4; possible D gene TRBD1, 6 bases. The V gene's germline CDR1 is SGHDT and CDR2 YYEEEE. CDR3 length equals 15 residues. The CDR3 DNA reads as TGTGCCAGCAGCGTGCCCGGGACAACGAATGAAAAACTGTTTTTT. Its protein is CASSVPGTTNEKLFF.

This clonotype was detected many times. V and J are TRBV6-1 and TRBJ1-1; 8 nucleotides line up with TRBD1. Germline CDR1 is MNHNS and CDR2 is SASEGT. There are 16 residues in the CDR3. V lost 6 bases, J lost 1 base, and 10 bases stayed unmatched. The CDR3 protein is CASRPRQGLANTEAFF. The CDR3 nucleotides read TGTGCCAGCAGGCCACGACAGGGGCTGGCGAACACTGAAGCTTTCTTT.

The chain recombines TRBV18 with TRBJ1-1; D is uncertain. Germline assignment: CDR1 KGHSH and CDR2 LQKENI. The V end was cut by 0 bases, the J end by 3 bases, with 14 bases between. The CDR3 consists of 16 residues. CDR3 DNA sequence: TGTGCCAGCTCACCACCCCCCCCCAGGCCAGACACTGAAGCTTTCTTT. It codes for CASSPPPPRPDTEAFF.

As for this clonotype: This may come from a read error, since a much larger clone is one base off. This likely comes from a read error, as the CDR3 has no conserved phenylalanine or tryptophan at its end. V usage is TRBV3-1 and J usage is TRBJ1-2, with 7 bases fitting TRBD1. The germline V gene has CDR1 LGHDT and CDR2 YNNKEL (reference sequence). The CDR3 is 13 amino acids. The trim removed 3 bases at V and 4 bases at J, leaving 2 bases unmatched. CDR3 loop: CASSQTGSYGYTL. The CDR3 DNA sequence: TGTGCCAGCAGCCAGACAGGGAGCTATGGCTACACCCTC.